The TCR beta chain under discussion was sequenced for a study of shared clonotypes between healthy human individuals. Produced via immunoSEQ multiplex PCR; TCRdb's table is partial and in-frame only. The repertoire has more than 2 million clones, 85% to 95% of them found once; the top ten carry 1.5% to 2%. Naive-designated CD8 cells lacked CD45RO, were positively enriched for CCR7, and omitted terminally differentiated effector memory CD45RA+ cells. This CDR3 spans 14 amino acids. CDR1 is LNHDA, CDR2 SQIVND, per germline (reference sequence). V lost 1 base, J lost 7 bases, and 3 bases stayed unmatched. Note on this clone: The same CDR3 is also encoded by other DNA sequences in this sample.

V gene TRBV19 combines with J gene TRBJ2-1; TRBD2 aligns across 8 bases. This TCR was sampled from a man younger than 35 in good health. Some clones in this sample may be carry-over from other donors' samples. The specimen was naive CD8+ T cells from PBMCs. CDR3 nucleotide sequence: TGTGCCAGTAGTATAGCGGGAGGGCCTAATGAGCAGTTCTTC. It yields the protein CASSIAGGPNEQFF.